The rows below give T cell receptor beta chains drawn from one sample of a study of shared clonotypes between healthy human individuals. TCRdb's table, derived via immunoSEQ multiplex PCR, lists solely in-frame clones and lacks some. The sample lists millions of clones, 90% to 95% occurring once. Sequencing was carried out using naive CD8+ T cells from PBMCs. These receptors came from a man younger than 35 in good health. Some clones in this sample may be carry-over from other donors' samples. CDR3s include the opening cysteine and the closing phenylalanine or tryptophan. A D gene is named only where the DNA matches it firmly. Some rows have no size entry. The others give once, few or many, or a class for an expanded clone.

D gene: TRBD1
J gene: TRBJ1-3
clone size: .
V gene: TRBV10-3
CDR3 DNA: TGTGCCATCAGTGAGCCCGGGACAGGGGCTGGAAACACCATATATTTT
CDR3 protein: CAISEPGTGAGNTIYF

D gene: .
J gene: TRBJ2-7
clone size: .
V gene: TRBV28
CDR3 DNA: TGTGCCAGCAGTTCAACCGGGACCGAATACGAGCAGTACTTC
CDR3 protein: CASSSTGTEYEQYF

D gene: .
J gene: TRBJ2-1
clone size: .
V gene: TRBV11-2
CDR3 DNA: TGTGCCAGCAGCTTAGAGGCTCACAATGAGCAGTTCTTC
CDR3 protein: CASSLEAHNEQFF

D gene: TRBD1
J gene: TRBJ2-7
clone size: .
V gene: TRBV6-6
CDR3 DNA: TGTGCCAGCAGTTACTATGGGACAGGGGGCAACGAGCAGTACTTC
CDR3 protein: CASSYYGTGGNEQYF

D gene: .
J gene: TRBJ2-7
clone size: .
V gene: TRBV5-1
CDR3 DNA: TGCGCCAGCAGCTTGGCCGGGGTCTCCTACGAGCAGTACTTC
CDR3 protein: CASSLAGVSYEQYF

D gene: .
J gene: TRBJ2-1
clone size: .
V gene: TRBV5-1
CDR3 DNA: TGCGCCAGCAGCTTTGGGGGGCGCGTTCGCGATGAGCAGTTCTTC
CDR3 protein: CASSFGGRVRDEQFF

D gene: .
J gene: TRBJ2-7
clone size: .
V gene: TRBV27
CDR3 DNA: TGTGCCAGCAGTTCACGTGCTAGACGGGTACCCTACGAGCAGTACTTC
CDR3 protein: CASSSRARRVPYEQYF

D gene: .
J gene: TRBJ1-4
clone size: .
V gene: TRBV2
CDR3 DNA: TGTGCCAGCAGTGAAACGGGGGCAAAAAATGAAAAACTGTTTTTT
CDR3 protein: CASSETGAKNEKLFF

D gene: .
J gene: TRBJ2-7
clone size: .
V gene: TRBV28
CDR3 DNA: TGTGCCAGCAGTTTATCGGCCGGACACAAAACCTACGAGCAGTACTTC
CDR3 protein: CASSLSAGHKTYEQYF

D gene: .
J gene: TRBJ2-1
clone size: .
V gene: TRBV7-8
CDR3 DNA: TGTGCCAGCAGCCTATTAACAGAATACAATGAGCAGTTCTTC
CDR3 protein: CASSLLTEYNEQFF

D gene: TRBD1
J gene: TRBJ1-4
clone size: .
V gene: TRBV6-6
CDR3 DNA: TGTGCCAGCAGCCTCCCAGGGGGCACTAATGAAAAACTGTTTTTT
CDR3 protein: CASSLPGGTNEKLFF

D gene: TRBD2
J gene: TRBJ2-1
clone size: .
V gene: TRBV7-3
CDR3 DNA: TGTGCCAGCAGCCCGACGGGACTAGCGGGAGAGGTTGAGCAGTTCTTC
CDR3 protein: CASSPTGLAGEVEQFF

D gene: .
J gene: TRBJ2-7
clone size: .
V gene: TRBV12-2
CDR3 DNA: TGTGCAAGTCGCTTATGGATTGGGCCGCTTTTAGAGCAGTACTTC
CDR3 protein: CASRLWIGPLLEQYF

D gene: .
J gene: TRBJ2-7
clone size: .
V gene: TRBV4-2
CDR3 DNA: TGTGCCAGCAGCCGTCCCCGACGCGGAGTACGCTCCTACGAGCAGTACTTC
CDR3 protein: CASSRPRRGVRSYEQYF

D gene: TRBD2
J gene: TRBJ2-7
clone size: .
V gene: TRBV7-2
CDR3 DNA: TGTGCCAGCAGCTTAAGCGGACTAGCGTCCTCCTACGAGCAGTACTTC
CDR3 protein: CASSLSGLASSYEQYF

D gene: .
J gene: TRBJ2-7
clone size: .
V gene: TRBV27
CDR3 DNA: TGTGCCAGCAGCAGGGGAGGAGCGGAGTCCTACGAGCAGTACTTC
CDR3 protein: CASSRGGAESYEQYF

D gene: TRBD1
J gene: TRBJ2-5
clone size: .
V gene: TRBV5-6
CDR3 DNA: TGTGCCAGCAGCTCGGGACAGACCTTAGAGACCCAGTACTTC
CDR3 protein: CASSSGQTLETQYF

D gene: .
J gene: TRBJ2-1
clone size: .
V gene: TRBV4-1
CDR3 DNA: TGCGCCAGCAGCCAAGTTCGAGACAGGGACTTATACTCCTACAATGAGCAGTTCTTC
CDR3 protein: CASSQVRDRDLYSYNEQFF

D gene: TRBD1
J gene: TRBJ1-2
clone size: .
V gene: TRBV29-1
CDR3 DNA: TGCAGCGTTGTGGGGGACAGGGTTTCGTTCTTCGCTACTTATGGCTACACCTTC
CDR3 protein: CSVVGDRVSFFATYGYTF

D gene: .
J gene: TRBJ1-2
clone size: .
V gene: TRBV4-2
CDR3 DNA: TGTGCCAGCAGCCCCCCCGATTACTATGGCTACACCTTC
CDR3 protein: CASSPPDYYGYTF

D gene: .
J gene: TRBJ2-1
clone size: once
V gene: TRBV7-9
CDR3 DNA: TGTGCCAGCAGCTTGACTCCCTACAATGAGCAGTTCTTC
CDR3 protein: CASSLTPYNEQFF

D gene: .
J gene: TRBJ2-7
clone size: .
V gene: TRBV11-2
CDR3 DNA: TGTGCCAGCAGCTTAGTTGACAGCCGGACCTACGAGCAGTACTTC
CDR3 protein: CASSLVDSRTYEQYF

D gene: .
J gene: TRBJ2-3
clone size: .
V gene: TRBV7-9
CDR3 DNA: TGTGCCAGCACGGGGGCGCAAGATACGCAGTATTTT
CDR3 protein: CASTGAQDTQYF

D gene: .
J gene: TRBJ2-3
clone size: .
V gene: TRBV19
CDR3 DNA: TGTGCCAGTAGTCCTAACTTAGATACGCAGTATTTT
CDR3 protein: CASSPNLDTQYF

D gene: TRBD2
J gene: TRBJ2-1
clone size: .
V gene: TRBV5-1
CDR3 DNA: TGCGCCAGCCTCCTCAGAGCGGGAAAAGATGAGCAGTTCTTC
CDR3 protein: CASLLRAGKDEQFF

D gene: .
J gene: TRBJ2-3
clone size: .
V gene: TRBV27
CDR3 DNA: TGTGCCAGCAGTTTATACCGGGGTTTGACAGATACGCAGTATTTT
CDR3 protein: CASSLYRGLTDTQYF

D gene: .
J gene: TRBJ1-2
clone size: .
V gene: TRBV19
CDR3 DNA: TGTGCCAGTAGTAGGGATAATGGCTACACCTTC
CDR3 protein: CASSRDNGYTF

D gene: TRBD2
J gene: TRBJ2-7
clone size: .
V gene: TRBV27
CDR3 DNA: TGTGCCAGCAGTGAACTAGCGGGTGTCTACGAGCAGTACTTC
CDR3 protein: CASSELAGVYEQYF

D gene: TRBD2
J gene: TRBJ2-7
clone size: .
V gene: TRBV9
CDR3 DNA: TGTGCCAGCAGCGTAAATCTAGCGGGGGGAATCTACGAGCAGTACTTC
CDR3 protein: CASSVNLAGGIYEQYF

D gene: .
J gene: TRBJ1-2
clone size: .
V gene: TRBV5-4
CDR3 DNA: TGTGCCAGCAGCCCCACTGGGGGCTATGGCTACACCTTC
CDR3 protein: CASSPTGGYGYTF

D gene: .
J gene: TRBJ2-3
clone size: .
V gene: TRBV7-3
CDR3 DNA: TGTGCCAGCAGCTTAACAGGGATCGTCACAGATACGCAGTATTTT
CDR3 protein: CASSLTGIVTDTQYF

D gene: .
J gene: TRBJ2-5
clone size: .
V gene: TRBV6-5
CDR3 DNA: TGTGCCAGCAGTTACGGTGGGGCCCAAGAGACCCAGTACTTC
CDR3 protein: CASSYGGAQETQYF

D gene: .
J gene: TRBJ2-1
clone size: .
V gene: TRBV5-4
CDR3 DNA: TGTGCCAGCGGCCAAAATGAGCAGTTCTTC
CDR3 protein: CASGQNEQFF

D gene: TRBD1
J gene: TRBJ1-2
clone size: .
V gene: TRBV6-6
CDR3 DNA: TGTGCCAGCAGTCCCGACAGGGGGCACGGCTACACCTTC
CDR3 protein: CASSPDRGHGYTF

D gene: .
J gene: TRBJ2-1
clone size: .
V gene: TRBV27
CDR3 DNA: TGTGCCAGCAGCCTCGGGAAGCCCTACAATGAGCAGTTCTTC
CDR3 protein: CASSLGKPYNEQFF